These 21 T cell receptor beta chains were sequenced from one sample in a study of human T cells and chemical hapten exposure. As for time point: patch test 1, 2 weeks after DPC sensitization. Regarding treatment: therapeutic diphenylcyclopropenone sensitization with weekly scalp DPC. A single record per CDR3 protein comes from TCRdb applying MiXCR to the RACE reads. The table shows 70,000 to 80,000 distinct CDR3 sequences, with 30% to 35% occurring only once. Sequencing used whole blood, obtained in connection with sensitization to the hapten diphenylcyclopropenone (DPC). These receptors were collected from a man in his forties or fifties with alopecia areata. Some clones in this sample may be carry-over from other donors' samples.

This clonotype was recorded a few times. V and J are TRBV3-1 and TRBJ2-7; unclear D gene. Trimming removed 7 bases from V and 6 bases from J, with 10 bases in between. CDR1 and CDR2 from the germline V gene are LGHDT and YNNKEL (reference sequence). CDR3 size: 11 residues. The CDR3 loop reads CASTDRREQYF. The CDR3 DNA sequence: TGTGCCAGCACAGACCGGCGCGAGCAGTACTTC.

This clonotype was observed a handful of times. CDR3 in amino acids: CSAYLDTQETQYF. CDR3 in DNA: TGCAGTGCTTACCTGGATACCCAAGAGACCCAGTACTTC. The genes are TRBV20-1 and TRBJ2-5; D is undetermined. The V gene lost 5 bases and the J gene lost 1 base, with 11 bases spanning the gap. Germline loops: CDR1 DFQATT, CDR2 SNEGSKA (reference sequence). CDR3 length: 13 amino acids.

This clonotype was seen only a few times. The chain joins TRBV12-3 or TRBV12-4 to TRBJ2-3, with 8 bases matching TRBD1. V shed 8 bases, J shed 0 bases, and the junction held 7 bases outside the gene matches. The CDR3 sequence is 15 residues long. In DNA, the CDR3 is TGTGCCAGCTGTCGAGGACAGGGAAGCACAGATACGCAGTATTTT. Translation gives CASCRGQGSTDTQYF.

This clonotype was counted a few times. The J gene is TRBJ2-1, the V gene TRBV24-1; possible D gene TRBD2, 7 bases. There are 18 residues in the CDR3. Per germline, CDR1 KGHDR and CDR2 SFDVKD. Deletions cut 4 bases from V and 4 bases from J, with 22 bases between. The CDR3 here is CATSDPGGGTKIYNEQFF. DNA for the CDR3: TGTGCCACCAGTGACCCTGGGGGCGGGACTAAAATATACAATGAGCAGTTCTTC.

This clonotype was seen a handful of times. This rearrangement joins TRBV5-1 to TRBJ1-1; D ambiguous. The CDR3 is made up of 14 amino acids. V was shortened by 4 bases and J by 7 bases, with 17 bases between the two germline ends. Per the germline V gene, CDR1 is SGHRS and CDR2 is YFSETQ. The CDR3 region is CASSTPGLANEAFF. The CDR3 DNA follows: TGCGCCAGCAGCACGCCGGGCCTCGCGAATGAAGCTTTCTTT. The variable domain in full, completed from reference TRBV5-1 and TRBJ1-1, reads KAGVTQTPRYLIKTRGQQVTLSCSPISGHRSVSWYQQTPGQGLQFLFEYFSETQRNKGNFPGRFSGRQFSNSRSEMNVSTLELGDSALYLCASSTPGLANEAFFGQGTRLTVV.

The V call is TRBV18, the J call TRBJ2-6; TRBD1 might be the D (5 bases). Trimming cost V 2 bases and J 3 bases, with 11 bases left between them. There are 16 residues in the CDR3. The germline V gene has CDR1 KGHSH and CDR2 LQKENI. The CDR3 spells CASSPAGQGGANVLTF. CDR3 coding DNA: TGTGCCAGCTCACCAGCTGGACAAGGTGGGGCCAACGTCCTGACTTTC.

V gene TRBV12-3 or TRBV12-4 combines with J gene TRBJ2-7, with TRBD1 matching 10 bases. V trimming: 2 bases; J trimming: 4 bases; junction bases outside the gene matches: 5. The CDR3 has 15 amino acids. CDR3 DNA sequence: TGTGCCAGCAGTTTAAACGGACAGGGGGTATACGAGCAGTACTTC. This sequence encodes CASSLNGQGVYEQYF.

This clonotype was picked up a small number of times. The genes are TRBV7-2 and TRBJ2-3; D not resolved. The germline V gene encodes CDR1 SGHTA and CDR2 FQGNSA. There are 16 residues in the CDR3. V lost 5 bases to trimming and J lost 0 bases, with 15 bases between them. The CDR3 region is CASSVTQSLSTDTQYF. DNA for the CDR3: TGTGCCAGCAGCGTTACACAGAGCTTGAGCACAGATACGCAGTATTTT.

The CDR3 DNA is TGTGCCAGCAGCTTAGGGACAGGGGGCAACTATGGCTACACCTTC. Its protein product is CASSLGTGGNYGYTF. The rearrangement joins TRBV7-2 to TRBJ1-2, with 11 positions matching TRBD1. The length of the CDR3 is 15 residues. Trimming at V came to 1 base and at J to 2 bases, leaving 0 bases not matched to a gene. Germline V gives CDR1 SGHTA, CDR2 FQGNSA.

This chain links TRBV28 with TRBJ1-5; a weak D match, TRBD1 (5 bases). V was clipped by 6 bases and J by 1 base, with 10 bases between them. The CDR3 has 14 residues. Germline V CDR1 and CDR2: MDHEN, SYDVKM. The CDR3 DNA is TGTGCCAGCAGGGGGGGGTTGAGCAATCAGCCCCAGCATTTT. This encodes CASRGGLSNQPQHF.

The chain has TRBV6-2 or TRBV6-3 and TRBJ2-1; D is undetermined. The CDR3 length is 15 residues. In germline, CDR1 is MNHEY, CDR2 SVGEGT. Trimming shortened V by 4 bases and J by 0 bases, and 10 bases separated the two germline ends. CDR3 nucleotides: TGTGCCAGCAGTTTACTCGCGAGCTCCTACAATGAGCAGTTCTTC. Its translation is CASSLLASSYNEQFF.

This rearrangement joins TRBV2 to TRBJ2-3; D unresolved. This CDR3 has 14 amino acids. Trimming stripped 0 bases from V and 5 bases from J, with 9 bases between. Germline V gene lookup returns CDR1 SNHLY and CDR2 FYNNEI. This CDR3 reads CASSEATARDTQYF. Written as DNA, the CDR3 is TGTGCCAGCAGTGAAGCAACCGCTCGAGATACGCAGTATTTT. The whole variable domain, filled in from reference TRBV2 and TRBJ2-3, reads EPEVTQTPSHQVTQMGQEVILRCVPISNHLYFYWYRQILGQKVEFLVSFYNNEISEKSEIFDDQFSVERPDGSNFTLKIRSTKLEDSAMYFCASSEATARDTQYFGPGTRLTVL.

The rearrangement joins TRBV12-3 or TRBV12-4 to TRBJ2-3; 15 bases are a match to TRBD2. J gave up 5 bases and V 1 base, and 4 bases lay outside the gene matches. This CDR3 spans 17 amino acids. The CDR3 spells CASSLGTSGRAGDTQYF. The CDR3 nucleotides are TGTGCCAGCAGTTTAGGGACTAGCGGGAGGGCCGGAGATACGCAGTATTTT.

This sequence joins TRBV27 and TRBJ2-5, with 10 positions matching TRBD1. Per the germline V gene, CDR1 is MNHEY and CDR2 is SMNVEV (reference sequence). There are 15 residues in the CDR3. With V trimmed by 3 bases and J by 4 bases, 5 bases remained unmatched. CDR3 protein: CASSLGQGSLETQYF. CDR3 sequence (DNA): TGTGCCAGCAGTTTGGGACAGGGGTCGTTAGAGACCCAGTACTTC.

This clonotype was observed a few times. DNA for the CDR3: TGTGCCAGCAGTTCACAGGGTCAGCCCCAGCATTTT. Its translation: CASSSQGQPQHF. This chain links TRBV12-3 or TRBV12-4 with TRBJ1-5; D might be TRBD1 (6 bases). The CDR3 consists of 12 residues. V lost 4 bases, J lost 6 bases, and 7 bases lay in between.

The V call is TRBV7-2, the J call TRBJ1-4; 8 nucleotides line up with TRBD1. Trimming at V came to 4 bases and at J to 0 bases, leaving 7 bases not matched to a gene. Germline values: CDR1 SGHTA, CDR2 FQGNSA. The CDR3 has 17 residues. CDR3 DNA sequence: TGTGCCAGCAGCTCCCGACAGGGACAGGCAACTAATGAAAAACTGTTTTTT. Translated, it gives CASSSRQGQATNEKLFF.

This chain joins TRBV5-1 and TRBJ2-1; maybe TRBD1 (6 bases). Trimming shortened V by 6 bases and J by 7 bases, and 20 bases separated the two germline ends. Germline V CDR1 and CDR2: SGHRS, YFSETQ. This CDR3 is built from 15 residues. The CDR3, as DNA: TGCGCCAGCACCCCTGGACAGCACGAGAGGAATGAGCAGTTCTTC. It codes for CASTPGQHERNEQFF.

This rearrangement joins TRBV5-5 to TRBJ2-5; TRBD1 aligns across 9 bases. This CDR3 is 15 amino acids long. CDR1 and CDR2 from the germline V gene are SGHKS and YYEKEE (reference sequence). The junction had 5 bases not matched to a gene; V was cut back by 4 bases and J by 1 base. The CDR3 protein is CASSPGDRVQETQYF. The CDR3 DNA reads TGTGCCAGCAGCCCGGGGGACAGGGTCCAAGAGACCCAGTACTTC.

The V call is TRBV19, the J call TRBJ2-7; perhaps TRBD1 as D (6 bases). V was clipped by 4 bases and J by 2 bases, with 12 bases between them. Per germline, CDR1 LNHDA and CDR2 SQIVND (reference sequence). CDR3 length equals 14 residues. The CDR3 region is CASSKGTPAYEQYF. CDR3 in DNA: TGTGCCAGTAGTAAGGGGACACCCGCCTACGAGCAGTACTTC. Full variable domain (missing parts from reference TRBV19 and TRBJ2-7): DGGITQSPKYLFRKEGQNVTLSCEQNLNHDAMYWYRQDPGQGLRLIYYSQIVNDFQKGDIAEGYSVSREKKESFPLTVTSAQKNPTAFYLCASSKGTPAYEQYFGPGTRLTVT.

The chain links TRBV28 to TRBJ2-7, with D tentatively TRBD1 (5 bases). The germline CDR1 and CDR2 sequences are MDHEN and SYDVKM. V shed 3 bases and J shed 4 bases, with 10 bases lying between them. The CDR3 is made up of 13 amino acids. DNA of the CDR3: TGTGCCAGCAGTTTGGACAAGCCATACGAGCAGTACTTC. Translation: CASSLDKPYEQYF.

A few counts support this clonotype. V usage is TRBV12-3 or TRBV12-4 and J usage is TRBJ2-4; D perhaps matches TRBD1 (6 bases). The CDR3 runs 13 residues. The germline V and J ends were trimmed by 6 bases and 6 bases, with 12 bases remaining between them. The CDR3 region has the DNA TGTGCCAGCAGCCGTGGGGGCGTAAACATTCAGTACTTC. Its translation is CASSRGGVNIQYF.